Listed below are T cell receptor beta chains from one sample, sequenced in a study of T cell responses to AZD1222 COVID-19 vaccine. Using immunoSEQ multiplex PCR, the repertoire was profiled, and TCRdb retains in-frame clones only, with some absent. The data hold some 110,000 clones, with around 84% observed a single time. The source was peripheral blood, collected 28 days after the second AZD1222 dose. Receptors originate from an adult who received the AZD1222 COVID-19 vaccine. CDR3s include the opening cysteine and the closing phenylalanine or tryptophan. D genes are given only for firm matches. Not all rows give a size; the values are once, few, many and, for expanded clones, a class.

>TRBV7-9|.|TRBJ2-1|TRBD2
CASSNNPVGRGNYNEQFF
TGTGCCAGCAGCAACAACCCGGTCGGGAGGGGTAACTACAATGAGCAGTTCTTC
>TRBV19|.|TRBJ1-5|TRBD1
CASSIEQGAVGQPQHF
TGTGCCAGTAGTATAGAACAGGGGGCGGTGGGTCAGCCCCAGCATTTT
>TRBV7-9|few|TRBJ2-1|.
CASSLIGSSYNEQFF
TGTGCCAGCAGCTTAATTGGGAGCTCCTACAATGAGCAGTTCTTC
>TRBV28|.|TRBJ1-5|TRBD1
CASSLTGVSNQPQHF
TGTGCCAGCAGTTTAACAGGGGTTAGCAATCAGCCCCAGCATTTT
>TRBV5-1|.|TRBJ1-1|.
CASSLGGGKGAFF
TGCGCCAGCAGCTTGGGAGGAGGAAAAGGAGCTTTCTTT
>TRBV2|few|TRBJ1-5|.
CASSYTSTRYSNQPQHF
TGTGCCAGCAGTTATACCTCGACACGCTATAGCAATCAGCCCCAGCATTTT
>TRBV28|.|TRBJ2-3|TRBD1
CASSLDRGLYTQYF
TGTGCCAGCAGTTTGGACAGGGGACTATATACGCAGTATTTT
>TRBV5-3|once|TRBJ1-4|.
CARSHRDLNILTNEKLFF
TGTGCCAGAAGCCACCGGGACCTAAACATTCTAACTAATGAAAAACTGTTTTTT
>TRBV6-6|.|TRBJ2-2|.
CASSKGHNTGELFF
TGTGCCAGCAGTAAGGGACATAACACCGGGGAGCTGTTTTTT
>TRBV3-1/TRBV3-2|.|TRBJ2-4|.
CASGISVAKNIQYF
TGTGCCAGCGGGATTTCGGTTGCCAAAAACATTCAGTACTTC
>TRBV24-1|.|TRBJ1-5|TRBD1
CATSEGGQDSFGSNQPQHF
TGTGCCACCAGTGAAGGTGGACAGGATTCATTTGGGAGCAATCAGCCCCAGCATTTT
>TRBV6-2/TRBV6-3|few|TRBJ2-7|.
CASSRGTRDNYEQYF
TGTGCCAGCAGTCGAGGAACCCGGGACAACTACGAGCAGTACTTC
>TRBV7-9|.|TRBJ2-2|TRBD1
CASSLGGQGARSVFF
TGTGCCAGCAGCTTAGGTGGACAGGGGGCGAGATCGGTGTTTTTT
>TRBV18|.|TRBJ2-3|TRBD1
CASSPVGTGTDTQYF
TGTGCCAGCTCACCAGTCGGGACAGGCACAGATACGCAGTATTTT
>TRBV9|.|TRBJ1-2|.
CASSANYGYTF
TGTGCCAGCAGCGCGAACTATGGCTACACCTTC
>TRBV7-6|.|TRBJ2-1|.
CASSPRGALVNEQFF
TGTGCCAGCAGCCCACGGGGGGCCCTCGTCAATGAGCAGTTCTTC
>TRBV4-1|.|TRBJ1-2|TRBD1
CASRRQGSDYGYTF
TGCGCCAGCAGGAGACAGGGCAGCGACTATGGCTACACCTTC
>TRBV2|.|TRBJ2-6|.
CASSGLGVGSGANVLTF
TGTGCCAGCAGTGGTCTGGGGGTTGGCTCTGGGGCCAACGTCCTGACTTTC
>TRBV29-1|.|TRBJ2-7|TRBD2
CSAAGLAGAYEQYF
TGCAGCGCCGCCGGACTAGCGGGGGCCTACGAGCAGTACTTC
>TRBV7-8|.|TRBJ2-1|.
CASSLQDSLNEQFF
TGTGCCAGCAGCTTACAGGACTCCTTGAATGAGCAGTTCTTC
>TRBV7-8|.|TRBJ2-7|.
CASSLHPEQIKEQYF
TGTGCCAGCAGCCTCCATCCCGAACAGATTAAGGAGCAGTACTTC
>TRBV7-9|few|TRBJ2-2|.
CASSSPDRSTGELFF
TGTGCCAGCAGCTCACCGGACAGATCTACCGGGGAGCTGTTTTTT
>TRBV9|.|TRBJ1-3|TRBD1
CASSVATGGTGNTIYF
TGTGCCAGCAGCGTAGCAACAGGGGGGACTGGAAACACCATATATTTT
>TRBV5-5|.|TRBJ2-7|TRBD2
CASSYRSGGTSYEQYF
TGTGCCAGCAGCTACCGTAGCGGGGGGACGTCCTACGAGCAGTACTTC
>TRBV30|.|TRBJ2-7|.
CAWRGWFYEQYF
TGTGCCTGGAGGGGATGGTTCTACGAGCAGTACTTC
>TRBV9|.|TRBJ2-5|TRBD2
CASSVGLAGETQYF
TGTGCCAGCAGCGTAGGGCTAGCGGGCGAGACCCAGTACTTC
>TRBV19|.|TRBJ2-6|.
CASSMKGRSGANVLTF
TGTGCCAGTAGTATGAAGGGGCGATCTGGGGCCAACGTCCTGACTTTC
>TRBV21-1|.|TRBJ1-2|.
CASSKVPPGGYGYTF
TGTGCCAGCAGCAAAGTACCTCCGGGGGGGTATGGCTACACCTTC
>TRBV19|once|TRBJ1-2|.
CASSSWPPRDYGYTF
TGTGCCAGTAGTAGTTGGCCCCCCCGGGACTATGGCTACACCTTC
>TRBV7-8|.|TRBJ2-1|TRBD1
CASSLNSGQGYNEQFF
TGTGCCAGCAGCTTAAATTCGGGACAGGGATACAATGAGCAGTTCTTC
>TRBV5-4|.|TRBJ1-2|.
CASREGRALGYGYTF
TGTGCCAGCAGAGAGGGACGGGCTCTTGGTTATGGCTACACCTTC
>TRBV11-3|.|TRBJ2-6|TRBD1
CASSKPGQGDSGANVLTF
TGTGCCAGTTCTAAACCGGGACAGGGAGACTCTGGGGCCAACGTCCTGACTTTC
>TRBV6-5|.|TRBJ1-4|.
CASSYMGGVGEKLFF
TGTGCCAGCAGTTACATGGGGGGCGTGGGTGAAAAACTGTTTTTT
>TRBV19|.|TRBJ2-2|TRBD1
CASSQGAGTGELFF
TGTGCCAGTAGTCAGGGGGCCGGCACCGGGGAGCTGTTTTTT